The 8 T cell receptor beta chains given below trace back to one sample, sequenced in a study of blood T cell repertoires in COVID-19. The assay was immunoSEQ multiplex PCR, and TCRdb's table has in-frame clones only and misses some. The sample includes 190,000 or so clones, around 80% of them seen just once. Sequencing was performed on peripheral blood. The receptor set was obtained from an elderly woman with active or convalescent COVID-19.

V usage is TRBV28 and J usage is TRBJ1-5; no definite D call. The CDR3 spans 14 residues. Germline V gives CDR1 MDHEN, CDR2 SYDVKM. Trimming stripped 5 bases from V and 0 bases from J, with 8 bases between. CDR3 sequence reads: CASSPILSNQPQHF. CDR3 bases: TGTGCCAGCAGTCCAATACTTAGCAATCAGCCCCAGCATTTT.

The CDR3 DNA reads TGTGCCAGTTCGGCAGGGGGCATTAATGAAAAACTGTTTTTT. It codes for CASSAGGINEKLFF. V is TRBV19 and J is TRBJ1-4; 8 nucleotides align to TRBD1. The CDR3 is 14 amino acids. Trimming cost V 8 bases and J 4 bases; bases outside gene matches: 6. Per the germline V gene, CDR1 is LNHDA and CDR2 is SQIVND (reference sequence).

In its sample, this clone was seen a few times. The chain links TRBV3-1 (or the pseudogene TRBV3-2) to TRBJ2-1; 8 positions match TRBD2. The V and J ends lost 6 bases and 0 bases, in that order; junction bases with no gene match: 7. The CDR3 contains 16 residues. Germline CDR1 LGHDT, CDR2 YNNKEL (reference sequence). The CDR3 protein is CASSIRSGSSYNEQFF. In DNA form, the CDR3 reads TGTGCCAGCAGTATCAGAAGCGGGAGCTCCTACAATGAGCAGTTCTTC.

About this clone: One end of the junction is discordant with germline, which a read error may explain. The genes are TRBV11-2 and TRBJ1-4; 7 bases are shared with TRBD1. Germline CDR1 SGHAT, CDR2 FQNNGV. This CDR3 is built from 14 residues. CDR3 sequence reads: CASSLDRVGEKLFF. The CDR3 nucleotides read TGTGCCAGCAGTTTAGACAGGGTCGGAGAAAAACTGTTTTTT.

The chain uses TRBV7-8 and TRBJ2-1, with TRBD2 identical over 8 bases. The J segment lost 4 bases and the V segment lost 0 bases, leaving 2 bases of the junction unmatched. The CDR3 spans 15 residues. The germline CDR1 and CDR2 sequences are SGHVS and FQNEAQ. The CDR3 sequence: CASSLAAGVYNEQFF. The CDR3, as DNA: TGTGCCAGCAGCTTAGCAGCGGGGGTTTACAATGAGCAGTTCTTC.

The chain has TRBV7-2 and TRBJ2-1, with 7 bases that match TRBD2. V lost 6 bases, J lost 2 bases, and 13 bases stayed unmatched. This CDR3 is built from 17 residues. Germline CDR1 reads SGHTA; CDR2 reads FQGNSA. For the CDR3, the DNA is TGTGCCAGCAGGGGACCCAAACCTAGCGGAACCTACAATGAGCAGTTCTTC. Encoded protein: CASRGPKPSGTYNEQFF.

A few counts support this clone. This chain uses TRBV27 with TRBJ1-1; D not certain. Trimming removed 3 bases from V and 3 bases from J, with 11 bases in between. The CDR3 is 14 amino acids. The germline CDR1 and CDR2 sequences are MNHEY and SMNVEV (reference sequence). CDR3 coding DNA: TGTGCCAGCAGTTTCGGTGGCGCGGACACTGAAGCTTTCTTT. This sequence encodes CASSFGGADTEAFF.

The chain links TRBV28 to TRBJ2-7; 10 bases map to TRBD1. Looked up from germline, CDR1 is MDHEN and CDR2 is SYDVKM. Germline trimming cut 8 bases from V and 2 bases from J; bases unmatched to any gene: 6. CDR3 length: 14 amino acids. The CDR3 reads CASFDRGPTYEQYF. The CDR3 nucleotides are TGTGCCAGCTTCGACAGGGGGCCCACCTACGAGCAGTACTTC.